These 11 T cell receptor beta chains were sequenced from one sample in a study of CD8 T cells in ankylosing spondylitis. TCRdb re-analysed the 5' RACE reads in MiXCR, keeping a single row per CDR3 protein. The data show roughly 200,000 distinct CDR3 sequences, about a quarter seen once. The sample was blood, either unsorted or a sorted T cell fraction (not recorded which). These receptors were collected from a male donor with ankylosing spondylitis or in good health (not recorded which).

This chain connects TRBV29-1 to TRBJ2-2; 14 bases are shared with TRBD2. Germline CDR1 and CDR2: SQVTM and ANQGSEA. V gave up 6 bases and J gave up 0 bases; unmatched junction bases: 12. The CDR3 extends over 19 amino acids. The CDR3 protein is CSVPSTGTSGGANTGELFF. Written as DNA, the CDR3 is TGCAGCGTACCCAGCACCGGGACTAGCGGGGGCGCGAACACCGGGGAGCTGTTTTTT.

This clonotype came up many times. This chain links TRBV29-1 with TRBJ2-1; TRBD2 aligns across 11 bases. The V and J ends lost 3 bases and 8 bases, in that order; junction bases with no gene match: 3. CDR3 length: 13 residues. Germline loops: CDR1 SQVTM, CDR2 ANQGSEA. CDR3 sequence: CSVDRTSGYEQFF. The CDR3, as DNA: TGCAGCGTTGACCGGACTAGCGGGTATGAGCAGTTCTTC.

The gene calls are TRBV3-1 and TRBJ2-2; 10 bases are a match to TRBD1. CDR1 is LGHDT and CDR2 is YNNKEL in the germline V gene (reference sequence). The V segment lost 4 bases and the J segment 4 bases; nucleotides outside the gene matches: 3. The CDR3 runs to 15 residues. The DNA of the CDR3 is TGTGCCAGCAGCCCCCGGGACAGGGGCACCGGGGAGCTGTTTTTT. Protein product: CASSPRDRGTGELFF. The full variable domain, in which reference TRBV3-1 and TRBJ2-2 provide the parts outside the CDR3, is DTAVSQTPKYLVTQMGNDKSIKCEQNLGHDTMYWYKQDSKKFLKIMFSYNNKELIINETVPNRFSPKSPDKAHLNLHINSLELGDSAVYFCASSPRDRGTGELFFGEGSRLTVL.

This clonotype was counted once. The chain recombines TRBV27 with TRBJ1-1; D remains ambiguous. This CDR3 has 13 residues. The germline CDR1 and CDR2 sequences are MNHEY and SMNVEV (reference sequence). Trimming removed 3 bases from V and 6 bases from J, with 11 bases in between. In DNA, the CDR3 is TGTGCCAGCAGTTTTCCGGGTACCGCTGAAGCTTTCTTT. Translating gives CASSFPGTAEAFF.

This clonotype was observed at least ten times. This rearrangement joins TRBV20-1 to TRBJ2-1, with TRBD2 as a possible D gene (6 bases). V lost 3 bases, J lost 6 bases, and 12 bases lay in between. The CDR3 length is 13 residues. CDR1 and CDR2 from the germline V gene are DFQATT and SNEGSKA (reference sequence). CDR3 loop: CSASGGAGNEQFF. The CDR3 DNA reads TGCAGTGCTAGCGGAGGGGCCGGCAATGAGCAGTTCTTC.

This clonotype was counted only a few times. The V call is TRBV6-2 or TRBV6-3, the J call TRBJ1-5, with TRBD1 matching over 7 bases. Per the germline V gene, CDR1 is MNHEY and CDR2 is SVGEGT. The CDR3 consists of 16 residues. V dropped 0 bases and J dropped 9; count of bases not matched to a gene: 11. CDR3 sequence reads: CASSYSRTGLSRPQHF. For the CDR3, the DNA is TGTGCCAGCAGTTACTCACGGACAGGCCTCTCCCGGCCCCAGCATTTT.

The gene calls are TRBV20-1 and TRBJ2-1; possibly TRBD2 for D (6 bases). Deletions cut 2 bases from V and 3 bases from J, with 8 bases between. This CDR3 is built from 13 residues. Looked up from germline, CDR1 is DFQATT and CDR2 is SNEGSKA (reference sequence). The CDR3 DNA follows: TGCAGTGCTAGATCGGGAGTCTACAATGAGCAGTTCTTC. Translating gives CSARSGVYNEQFF.

This clonotype has ten or more counts. The chain employs TRBV27 and TRBJ2-5; 7 bases match TRBD1. V was pared by 6 bases and J by 2 bases, with 3 bases of the junction left unmatched. The CDR3 extends over 13 amino acids. Germline values: CDR1 MNHEY, CDR2 SMNVEV (reference sequence). The CDR3 region has the DNA TGTGCCAGCAGCCACAGGGGACAAGAGACCCAGTACTTC. This encodes CASSHRGQETQYF.

At least ten counts were recorded for this clonotype. The genes are TRBV9 and TRBJ2-2; the D gene is possibly TRBD1 (6 bases). The length of the CDR3 is 14 residues. In germline, CDR1 is SGDLS, CDR2 YYNGEE. V shed 7 bases and J shed 6 bases, with 16 bases lying between them. Here the CDR3 DNA reads TGTGCCAGCGGCCTACAGGGTGCCGCCGGGGAGCTGTTTTTT. This sequence encodes CASGLQGAAGELFF.

The chain links TRBV6-5 to TRBJ2-1; 9 nucleotides match TRBD1. Germline loops: CDR1 MNHEY, CDR2 SVGAGI. V was clipped by 4 bases and J by 11 bases; unmatched bases: 12. The CDR3 consists of 15 residues. CDR3 coding DNA: TGTGCCAGCAGTTCTCCGGGACAGGGTTTTACTAAGCAGTTCTTC. It codes for CASSSPGQGFTKQFF.

This clonotype was picked up many times. This chain uses TRBV5-1 with TRBJ2-1, with TRBD1 matching 7 bases. This CDR3 contains 17 residues. The J segment lost 0 bases and the V segment lost 4 bases, leaving 10 bases of the junction unmatched. CDR1 SGHRS and CDR2 YFSETQ come from the germline V gene. Here the CDR3 DNA reads TGCGCCAGCAGCGGGATAGCTACAGGGGTCTCCTACAATGAGCAGTTCTTC. Encoded protein: CASSGIATGVSYNEQFF.